The rows below give T cell receptor beta chains drawn from one sample of a study of blood T cell repertoires in COVID-19. Sequencing was performed with immunoSEQ multiplex PCR; in TCRdb, only in-frame clones are kept and a portion is missing. Found here are over 60,000 clones, roughly 84% of them singletons; the top ten hold roughly 2.5%. The sample comprised peripheral blood. Source of these receptors: a man aged 65 to 85 with active or convalescent COVID-19. The CDR3 runs from the conserved cysteine through the conserved F or W. The D gene is left open where the match is weak. Expanded clones are given a class, and other clones once, few, many or no size at all.

D: -; size: -; J: TRBJ2-2; V: TRBV7-2; CDR3: CASSTDRGTGELFF; DNA: TGTGCCAGCAGCACAGATAGGGGTACCGGGGAGCTGTTTTTT
D: TRBD2; size: -; J: TRBJ2-1; V: TRBV6-1; CDR3: CASSERGGRALYNEQFF; DNA: TGTGCCAGCAGTGAAAGAGGCGGGAGGGCCCTCTACAATGAGCAGTTCTTC
D: TRBD1; size: -; J: TRBJ2-1; V: TRBV27; CDR3: CASSTRTGGAGNEQFF; DNA: TGTGCCAGCAGTACGCGGACAGGGGGAGCGGGGAATGAGCAGTTCTTC
D: -; size: -; J: TRBJ2-5; V: TRBV5-6; CDR3: CATPPLVRKETQYF; DNA: TGTGCCACCCCGCCCCTGGTCAGAAAAGAGACCCAGTACTTC
D: -; size: -; J: TRBJ2-5; V: TRBV12-3/TRBV12-4; CDR3: CASSSHGQETQYF; DNA: TGTGCCAGCAGTTCCCACGGGCAAGAGACCCAGTACTTC
D: TRBD1; size: -; J: TRBJ1-2; V: TRBV5-1; CDR3: CASSTGQTTYGYTF; DNA: TGCGCCAGCAGCACGGGACAGACCACCTATGGCTACACCTTC
D: TRBD1; size: -; J: TRBJ2-2; V: TRBV18; CDR3: CASSPGQGDTGELFF; DNA: TGTGCCAGCTCACCTGGACAGGGGGACACCGGGGAGCTGTTTTTT
D: -; size: -; J: TRBJ1-6; V: TRBV30; CDR3: CAWRAGVGYNSPLHF; DNA: TGTGCCTGGAGGGCGGGGGTAGGCTATAATTCACCCCTCCACTTT
D: TRBD1; size: -; J: TRBJ1-2; V: TRBV6-5; CDR3: CASRSTGNDDYTF; DNA: TGTGCCAGCAGATCGACAGGGAACGATGACTACACCTTC
D: TRBD2; size: -; J: TRBJ2-5; V: TRBV15; CDR3: CATSRVGGAGGETQYF; DNA: TGTGCCACCAGCAGAGTAGGCGGAGCGGGGGGAGAGACCCAGTACTTC
D: TRBD1; size: once; J: TRBJ1-1; V: TRBV30; CDR3: CAWRPGTGGAEAFF; DNA: TGTGCCTGGAGGCCCGGGACAGGGGGGGCTGAAGCTTTCTTT
D: -; size: -; J: TRBJ2-3; V: TRBV14; CDR3: CASSQDTGHFTDTQYF; DNA: TGTGCCAGCAGCCAAGATACGGGACATTTCACAGATACGCAGTATTTT
D: TRBD1; size: few; J: TRBJ1-5; V: TRBV10-3; CDR3: CAISVLGGAGQPQHF; DNA: TGTGCCATCAGTGTTTTAGGGGGCGCAGGTCAGCCCCAGCATTTT
D: -; size: -; J: TRBJ2-7; V: TRBV29-1; CDR3: CSVARVSEQYF; DNA: TGCAGCGTTGCCAGGGTTAGCGAGCAGTACTTC
D: TRBD1; size: -; J: TRBJ2-5; V: TRBV24-1; CDR3: CATSDNIPGQGQETQYF; DNA: TGTGCCACCAGTGACAACATACCGGGACAGGGTCAAGAGACCCAGTACTTC
D: TRBD1; size: -; J: TRBJ2-5; V: TRBV5-1; CDR3: CASSSTGTPQETQYF; DNA: TGCGCCAGCAGCTCGACAGGGACGCCGCAAGAGACCCAGTACTTC
D: -; size: -; J: TRBJ2-5; V: TRBV7-6; CDR3: CASSPGQRGETQYF; DNA: TGTGCCAGCAGCCCAGGACAGCGGGGAGAGACCCAGTACTTC
D: -; size: -; J: TRBJ2-5; V: TRBV6-1; CDR3: CASSETAFGAQYF; DNA: TGTGCCAGCAGTGAAACGGCCTTCGGGGCCCAGTACTTC
D: -; size: once; J: TRBJ2-3; V: TRBV28; CDR3: CATSEGSTDTQYF; DNA: TGTGCCACCTCGGAGGGGAGCACAGATACGCAGTATTTT
D: TRBD2; size: -; J: TRBJ2-7; V: TRBV11-2; CDR3: CASSPGLAESYEQYF; DNA: TGTGCCAGCAGCCCTGGACTAGCGGAATCCTACGAGCAGTACTTC
D: -; size: -; J: TRBJ2-7; V: TRBV27; CDR3: CASSLTGGGGYEQYF; DNA: TGTGCCAGCAGTTTAACCGGAGGGGGCGGCTACGAGCAGTACTTC
D: -; size: -; J: TRBJ1-2; V: TRBV30; CDR3: CAWSVRQGGGYTF; DNA: TGTGCCTGGAGTGTAAGGCAGGGCGGTGGCTACACCTTC
D: -; size: once; J: TRBJ2-3; V: TRBV19; CDR3: CASSIRPQADTQYF; DNA: TGTGCCAGTAGTATAAGACCCCAGGCAGATACGCAGTATTTT
D: -; size: -; J: TRBJ1-4; V: TRBV10-3; CDR3: CAISERGGNEKLFF; DNA: TGTGCCATCAGTGAAAGGGGGGGTAATGAAAAACTGTTTTTT
D: -; size: -; J: TRBJ2-7; V: TRBV12-3/TRBV12-4; CDR3: CASSITGAYEQYF; DNA: TGTGCCAGCAGCATCACGGGGGCCTACGAGCAGTACTTC
D: -; size: -; J: TRBJ1-2; V: TRBV19; CDR3: CASMSRDYGYTF; DNA: TGTGCCAGTATGAGCAGGGACTATGGCTACACCTTC
D: TRBD1; size: -; J: TRBJ1-1; V: TRBV6-5; CDR3: CASSPSRGLYTEAFF; DNA: TGTGCCAGCAGTCCGAGCAGGGGGCTCTACACTGAAGCTTTCTTT
D: -; size: -; J: TRBJ1-2; V: TRBV2; CDR3: CASSKDSYGYTF; DNA: TGTGCCAGCAGTAAAGACAGCTATGGCTACACCTTC
D: TRBD2; size: -; J: TRBJ2-1; V: TRBV18; CDR3: CASSQLAGVVREQFF; DNA: TGTGCCAGCTCCCAACTAGCGGGAGTGGTAAGGGAGCAGTTCTTC
D: -; size: -; J: TRBJ1-3; V: TRBV18; CDR3: CASSLDTISGNTIYF; DNA: TGTGCCAGCTCACTCGACACAATCTCTGGAAACACCATATATTTT
D: -; size: -; J: TRBJ2-1; V: TRBV4-1; CDR3: CASSRRGDEQFF; DNA: TGCGCCAGCAGCCGCAGGGGGGATGAGCAGTTCTTC
D: TRBD2; size: few; J: TRBJ2-1; V: TRBV11-2; CDR3: CASTRGGVYNEQFF; DNA: TGTGCCAGCACTCGGGGGGGCGTCTACAATGAGCAGTTCTTC
D: TRBD1; size: once; J: TRBJ1-1; V: TRBV19; CDR3: CASSIVGGTGEAFF; DNA: TGTGCCAGTAGTATAGTAGGGGGGACAGGGGAAGCTTTCTTT
D: -; size: -; J: TRBJ1-1; V: TRBV19; CDR3: CASSITGLNTEAFF; DNA: TGTGCCAGTAGTATAACAGGGCTGAACACTGAAGCTTTCTTT
D: TRBD1; size: once; J: TRBJ1-5; V: TRBV19; CDR3: CASSAQGGQPQHF; DNA: TGTGCCAGTAGTGCACAGGGGGGGCAGCCCCAGCATTTT
D: -; size: -; J: TRBJ2-3; V: TRBV7-9; CDR3: CASLHLGADTDTQYF; DNA: TGTGCCAGCCTCCACTTGGGGGCAGACACAGATACGCAGTATTTT
D: -; size: -; J: TRBJ1-3; V: TRBV7-9; CDR3: CASSLYLGRAGNTIYF; DNA: TGTGCCAGCAGCTTATACCTCGGCCGGGCTGGAAACACCATATATTTT
D: -; size: -; J: TRBJ1-3; V: TRBV19; CDR3: CASMAGTGNTIYF; DNA: TGTGCCAGTATGGCAGGGACTGGAAACACCATATATTTT
D: TRBD1; size: -; J: TRBJ1-4; V: TRBV25-1; CDR3: CASSESKGADEKLFF; DNA: TGTGCCAGCAGTGAATCAAAGGGGGCGGACGAAAAACTGTTTTTT
D: TRBD1; size: -; J: TRBJ1-4; V: TRBV4-1; CDR3: CASSQETGRSEKLFF; DNA: TGCGCCAGCAGCCAAGAGACAGGGAGAAGTGAAAAACTGTTTTTT
D: TRBD1; size: -; J: TRBJ1-5; V: TRBV28; CDR3: CATVPTGDHQPQHF; DNA: TGTGCCACCGTGCCGACAGGGGACCATCAGCCCCAGCATTTT
D: -; size: -; J: TRBJ1-2; V: TRBV5-6; CDR3: CASRRDSDYGYTF; DNA: TGTGCCAGCAGACGCGACAGCGACTATGGCTACACCTTC
D: TRBD1; size: -; J: TRBJ1-2; V: TRBV3-1/TRBV3-2; CDR3: CASSQDLRTGVDGYTF; DNA: TGTGCCAGCAGCCAAGATCTGAGGACAGGGGTAGATGGCTACACCTTC
D: -; size: -; J: TRBJ2-2; V: TRBV30; CDR3: CAWSRGTGANTGELFF; DNA: TGTGCCTGGAGCCGGGGGACTGGGGCGAACACCGGGGAGCTGTTTTTT
D: -; size: -; J: TRBJ2-2; V: TRBV19; CDR3: CASLTGGPGELFF; DNA: TGTGCCAGCTTGACGGGCGGGCCCGGGGAGCTGTTTTTT